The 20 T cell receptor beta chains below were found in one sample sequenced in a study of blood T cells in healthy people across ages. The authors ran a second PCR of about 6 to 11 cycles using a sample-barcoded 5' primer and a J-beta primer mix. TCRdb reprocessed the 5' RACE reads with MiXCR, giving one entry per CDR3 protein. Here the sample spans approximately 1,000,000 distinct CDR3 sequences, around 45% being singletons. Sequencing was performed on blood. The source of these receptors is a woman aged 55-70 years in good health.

The DNA for the CDR3 is TGCGCCAGCAGCCAAGAAACTGGGCAAACCTACGAGCAGTACTTC. Protein: CASSQETGQTYEQYF. The rearrangement links TRBV4-1 to TRBJ2-7, with D uncertain. This CDR3 contains 15 residues. Germline loops: CDR1 MGHRA, CDR2 YSYEKL. V was trimmed by 0 bases and J by 2 bases, leaving 11 bases between them.

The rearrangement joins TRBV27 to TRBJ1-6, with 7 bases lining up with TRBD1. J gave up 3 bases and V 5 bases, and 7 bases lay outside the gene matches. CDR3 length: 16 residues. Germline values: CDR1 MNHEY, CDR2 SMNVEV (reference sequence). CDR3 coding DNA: TGTGCCAGCAGTAAATCGACAGGGCTCTATAATTCACCCCTCCACTTT. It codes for CASSKSTGLYNSPLHF.

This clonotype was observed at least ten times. The CDR3 DNA is TGTGCCAGCAGCTTAACCAGAGGGGGGAATTACGAGCAGTACTTC. Protein: CASSLTRGGNYEQYF. The chain carries TRBV7-2 and TRBJ2-7, with D tentatively TRBD1 or TRBD2 (6 bases each). Germline CDR1 and CDR2: SGHTA and FQGNSA. Trimming pared 2 bases from V and 4 bases from J, leaving 15 bases between. The CDR3 loop spans 15 amino acids. Full variable domain (outside the CDR3, taken from reference TRBV7-2 and TRBJ2-7): GAGVSQSPSNKVTEKGKDVELRCDPISGHTALYWYRQSLGQGLEFLIYFQGNSAPDKSGLPSDRFSAERTGGSVSTLTIQRTQQEDSAVYLCASSLTRGGNYEQYFGPGTRLTVT.

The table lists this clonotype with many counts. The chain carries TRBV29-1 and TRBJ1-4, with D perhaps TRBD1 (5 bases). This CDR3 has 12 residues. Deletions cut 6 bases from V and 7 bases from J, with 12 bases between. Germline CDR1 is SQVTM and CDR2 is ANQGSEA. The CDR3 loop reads CSVGLVGEKLFF. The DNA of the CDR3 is TGCAGCGTGGGACTCGTAGGTGAAAAACTGTTTTTT.

The CDR3 reads CASVRLAGVDTQYF. DNA of the CDR3: TGTGCCAGCGTACGGCTAGCGGGAGTGGATACGCAGTATTTT. The chain employs TRBV2 and TRBJ2-3; 10 nucleotides match TRBD2. V shed 8 bases, J shed 6 bases, and the junction held 8 bases outside the gene matches. Germline CDR1 and CDR2: SNHLY and FYNNEI. This CDR3 is built from 14 residues.

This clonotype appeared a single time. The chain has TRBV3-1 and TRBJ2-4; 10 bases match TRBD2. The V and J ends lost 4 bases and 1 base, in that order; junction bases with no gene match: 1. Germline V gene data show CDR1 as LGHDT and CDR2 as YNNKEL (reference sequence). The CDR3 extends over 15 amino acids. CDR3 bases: TGTGCCAGCAGCCCGGGACTAGCGGCCAAAAACATTCAGTACTTC. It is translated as CASSPGLAAKNIQYF.

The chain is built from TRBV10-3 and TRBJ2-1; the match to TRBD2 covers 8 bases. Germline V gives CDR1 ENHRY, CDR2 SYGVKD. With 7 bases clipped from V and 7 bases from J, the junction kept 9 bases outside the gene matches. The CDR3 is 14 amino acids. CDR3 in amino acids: CAIMASGSGNEQFF. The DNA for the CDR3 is TGTGCCATCATGGCTAGCGGGTCAGGGAATGAGCAGTTCTTC.

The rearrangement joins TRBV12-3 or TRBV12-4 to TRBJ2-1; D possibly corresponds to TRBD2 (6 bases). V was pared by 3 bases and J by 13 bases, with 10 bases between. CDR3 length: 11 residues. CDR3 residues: CASSFSSEQFF. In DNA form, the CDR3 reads TGTGCCAGCAGTTTCTCTAGCGAACAGTTCTTC.

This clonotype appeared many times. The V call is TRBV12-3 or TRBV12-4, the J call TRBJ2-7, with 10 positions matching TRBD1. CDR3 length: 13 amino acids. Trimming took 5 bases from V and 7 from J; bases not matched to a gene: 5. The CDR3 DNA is TGTGCCAGCAGTCCCGGGACAGGGGAAGAGCAGTACTTC. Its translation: CASSPGTGEEQYF.

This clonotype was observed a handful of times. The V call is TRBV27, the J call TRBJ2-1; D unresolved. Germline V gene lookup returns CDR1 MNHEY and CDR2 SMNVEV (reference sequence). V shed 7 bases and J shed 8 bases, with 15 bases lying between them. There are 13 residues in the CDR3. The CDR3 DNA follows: TGTGCCAGCACCCTGCTGGGTAGGGATGAGCAGTTCTTC. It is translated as CASTLLGRDEQFF.

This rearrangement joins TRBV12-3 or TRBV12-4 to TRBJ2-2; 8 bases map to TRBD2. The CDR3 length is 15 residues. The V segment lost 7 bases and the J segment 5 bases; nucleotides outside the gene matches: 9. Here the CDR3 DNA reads TGTGCCAGCACCCCTCTAGCGGGTGGAACCGGGGAGCTGTTTTTT. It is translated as CASTPLAGGTGELFF.

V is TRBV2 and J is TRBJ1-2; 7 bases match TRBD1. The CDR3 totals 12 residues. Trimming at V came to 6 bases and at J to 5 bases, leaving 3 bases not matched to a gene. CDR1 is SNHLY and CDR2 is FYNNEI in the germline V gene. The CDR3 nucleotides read TGTGCCAGCAGGGGACAGATTTATGGCTACACCTTC. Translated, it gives CASRGQIYGYTF.

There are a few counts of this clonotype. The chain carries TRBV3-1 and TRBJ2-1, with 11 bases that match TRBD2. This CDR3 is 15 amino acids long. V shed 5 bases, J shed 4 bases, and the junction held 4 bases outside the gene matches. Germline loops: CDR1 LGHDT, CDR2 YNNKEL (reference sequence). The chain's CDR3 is CASSGTSGPYNEQFF. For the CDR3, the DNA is TGTGCCAGCAGCGGGACTAGCGGCCCTTACAATGAGCAGTTCTTC.

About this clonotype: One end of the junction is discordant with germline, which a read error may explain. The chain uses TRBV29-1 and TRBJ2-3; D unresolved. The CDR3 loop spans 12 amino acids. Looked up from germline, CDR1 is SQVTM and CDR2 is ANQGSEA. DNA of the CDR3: TGCTGCGTTGGAACCCGCACAGATACGCAGTATTTT. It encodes CCVGTRTDTQYF.

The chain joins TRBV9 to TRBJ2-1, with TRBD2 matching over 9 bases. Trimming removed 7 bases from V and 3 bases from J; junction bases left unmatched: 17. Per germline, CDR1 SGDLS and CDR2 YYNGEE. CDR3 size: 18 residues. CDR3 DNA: TGTGCCAGCGGCGAAATGGGTAGCGGGAGTTCGGTCTACAATGAGCAGTTCTTC. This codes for CASGEMGSGSSVYNEQFF.

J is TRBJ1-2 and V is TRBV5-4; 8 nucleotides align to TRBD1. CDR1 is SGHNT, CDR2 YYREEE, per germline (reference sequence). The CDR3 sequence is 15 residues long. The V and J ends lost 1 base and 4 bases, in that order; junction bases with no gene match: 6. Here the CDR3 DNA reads TGTGCCAGCAGCTTGATTTACAGGGGGGCCTATGGCTACACCTTC. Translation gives CASSLIYRGAYGYTF.

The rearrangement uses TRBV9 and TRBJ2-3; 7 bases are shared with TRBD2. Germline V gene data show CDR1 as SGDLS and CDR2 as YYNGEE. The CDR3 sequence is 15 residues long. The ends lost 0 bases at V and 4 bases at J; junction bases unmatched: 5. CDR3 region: CASSVVLAGADTQYF. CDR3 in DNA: TGTGCCAGCAGCGTAGTCTTGGCGGGAGCAGATACGCAGTATTTT.

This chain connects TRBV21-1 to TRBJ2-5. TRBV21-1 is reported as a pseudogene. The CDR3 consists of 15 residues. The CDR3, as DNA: TGTGCCAGAAGAAGTGGGCAGGGGAACCAAGAGACCCAGTACTTC. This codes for CARRSGQGNQETQYF.

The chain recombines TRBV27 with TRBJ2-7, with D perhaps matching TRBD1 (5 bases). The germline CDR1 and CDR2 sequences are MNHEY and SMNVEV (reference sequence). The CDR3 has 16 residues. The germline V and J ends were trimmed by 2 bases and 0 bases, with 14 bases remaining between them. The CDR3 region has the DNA TGTGCCAGCAGTTTACGATCCAGGGAACCCTCCTACGAGCAGTACTTC. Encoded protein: CASSLRSREPSYEQYF.

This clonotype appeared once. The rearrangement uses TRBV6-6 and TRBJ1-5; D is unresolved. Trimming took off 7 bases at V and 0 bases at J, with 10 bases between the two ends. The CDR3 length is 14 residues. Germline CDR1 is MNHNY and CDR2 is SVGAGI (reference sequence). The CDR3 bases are TGTGCCAGCAATAGTAGAGGTAGCAATCAGCCCCAGCATTTT. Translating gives CASNSRGSNQPQHF.